These 3 T cell receptor beta chains came from one sample sequenced in a study of cytomegalovirus exposure and HLA in healthy donors. PCR used 60 Vbeta primers and 13 Jbeta primers. Sequencing used immunoSEQ multiplex PCR; TCRdb keeps in-frame clones, though not all of them. Of 140,000 or so clones in the sample, about 80% were seen once. Input material: PBMCs. The receptor set was obtained from a woman aged 18 to 35 in good health and CMV-seropositive.

This clone was recorded a few times. The chain employs TRBV5-5 and TRBJ1-3; 8 bases are a match to TRBD1. J was trimmed by 5 bases and V by 4 bases; bases with no gene match: 5. This CDR3 has 14 amino acids. CDR1 and CDR2 (germline): SGHKS, YYEKEE (reference sequence). CDR3 sequence (DNA): TGTGCCAGCAGCCCCGACAGGGGAAGAAACACCATATATTTT. Amino acid sequence: CASSPDRGRNTIYF. The full variable domain, in which reference TRBV5-5 and TRBJ1-3 provide the parts outside the CDR3, is DAGVTQSPTHLIKTRGQQVTLRCSPISGHKSVSWYQQVLGQGPQFIFQYYEKEERGRGNFPDRFSARQFPNYSSELNVNALLLGDSALYLCASSPDRGRNTIYFGEGSWLTVV.

This chain uses TRBV7-6 with TRBJ2-3; D not certain. The CDR3 consists of 15 residues. V was clipped by 5 bases and J by 3 bases, with 15 bases between them. Germline V gene sequence: CDR1 SGHVS, CDR2 FNYEAQ. The CDR3 sequence: CASSRDISLTDTQYF. CDR3 DNA sequence: TGTGCCAGCAGCCGAGACATTTCGCTTACAGATACGCAGTATTTT.

This clone was recorded only once. The genes are TRBV7-6 and TRBJ2-6; D is uncertain. The CDR3 is 15 amino acids. The V end lost 2 bases, the J end lost 0 bases, and 5 bases lay between the germline ends. Germline CDR1 is SGHVS and CDR2 is FNYEAQ. CDR3 DNA sequence: TGTGCCAGCAGCTTAAAGCCCTCTGGGGCCAACGTCCTGACTTTC. Protein sequence: CASSLKPSGANVLTF.